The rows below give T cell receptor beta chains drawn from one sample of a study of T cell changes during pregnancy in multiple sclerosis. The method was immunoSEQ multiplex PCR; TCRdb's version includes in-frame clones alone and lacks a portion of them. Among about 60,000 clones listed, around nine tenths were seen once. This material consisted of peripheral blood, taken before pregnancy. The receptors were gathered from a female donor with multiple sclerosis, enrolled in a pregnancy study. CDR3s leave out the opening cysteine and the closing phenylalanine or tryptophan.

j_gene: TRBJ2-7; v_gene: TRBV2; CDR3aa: ASSEGRDSSYEQY
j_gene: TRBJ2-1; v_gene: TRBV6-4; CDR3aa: ASSVGTGDYNEQF
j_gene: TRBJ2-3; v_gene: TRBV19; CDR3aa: ASMGVGLAGGTDTQY
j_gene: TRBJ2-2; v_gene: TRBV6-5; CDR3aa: ASSFYPNTGELF
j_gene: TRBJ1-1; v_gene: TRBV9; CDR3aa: ASSVSRDRGNTEAF
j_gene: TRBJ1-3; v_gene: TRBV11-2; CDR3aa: ASSSPLGQRSGNTIY
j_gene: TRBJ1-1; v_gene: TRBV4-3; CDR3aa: ASSQGGVFTEAF
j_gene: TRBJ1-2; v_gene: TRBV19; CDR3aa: ASSTPGQPNYGYT
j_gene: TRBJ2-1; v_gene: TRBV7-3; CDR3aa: ASSSDGSSYNEQF
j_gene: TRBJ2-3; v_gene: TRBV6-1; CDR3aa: ASSEAAGGSTDTQY
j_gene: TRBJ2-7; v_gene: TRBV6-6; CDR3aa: ASSYSMGGLDYEQY
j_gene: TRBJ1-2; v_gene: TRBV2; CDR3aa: ASSEDRQANYGYT
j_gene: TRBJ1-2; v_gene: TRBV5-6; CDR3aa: ASSWEDRGGGYT
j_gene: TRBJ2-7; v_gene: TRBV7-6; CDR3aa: ASSLAPAGGYEQY
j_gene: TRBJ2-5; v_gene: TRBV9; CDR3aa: ASSVAPGLAEETQY
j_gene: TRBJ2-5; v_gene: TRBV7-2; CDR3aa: ASSLARGADQETQY
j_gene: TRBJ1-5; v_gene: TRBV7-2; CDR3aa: ASSQPSRGNQPQH
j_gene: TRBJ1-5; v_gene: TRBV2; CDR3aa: ASRLRDFSSNQPQH
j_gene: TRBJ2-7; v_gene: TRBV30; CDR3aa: AWSVTGEQY
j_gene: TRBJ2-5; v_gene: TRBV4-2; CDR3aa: ASSQGRGGPETQY
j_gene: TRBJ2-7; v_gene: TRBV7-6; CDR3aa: ASSLDGEGYEQY
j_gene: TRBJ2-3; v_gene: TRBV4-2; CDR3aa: ASSLRPGTSGGDPTDTQY
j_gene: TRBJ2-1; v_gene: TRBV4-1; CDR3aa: ASSHHGQGIFDEQF
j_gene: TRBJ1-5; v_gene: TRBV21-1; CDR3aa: ASSPMGRLRNQPQH
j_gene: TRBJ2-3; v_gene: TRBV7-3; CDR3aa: ASSSGQGQDTQY
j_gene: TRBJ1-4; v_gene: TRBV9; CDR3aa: ASSEGDAEKLF
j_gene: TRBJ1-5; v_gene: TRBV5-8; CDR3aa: ASSLVAGTADHQPQH
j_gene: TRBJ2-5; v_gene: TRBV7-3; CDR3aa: ASSPRTGGETQY
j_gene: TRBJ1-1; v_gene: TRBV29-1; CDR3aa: SVVRELDAF
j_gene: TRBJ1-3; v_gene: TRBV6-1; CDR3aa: ASRAGTGISLAGNTIY
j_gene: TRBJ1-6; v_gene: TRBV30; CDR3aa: AWSTGTDNSPLH
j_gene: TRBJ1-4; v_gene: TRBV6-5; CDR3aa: ASSYRNLAGVEKLF
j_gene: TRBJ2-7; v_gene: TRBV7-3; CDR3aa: ASSLTSGKPCEQY
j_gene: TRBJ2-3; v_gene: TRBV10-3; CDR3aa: AIRPDSSTDTQY
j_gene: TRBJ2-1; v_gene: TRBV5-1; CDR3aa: ASSFPWGTGAINEQF
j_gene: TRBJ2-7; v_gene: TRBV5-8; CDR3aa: ASSLLGVEQY
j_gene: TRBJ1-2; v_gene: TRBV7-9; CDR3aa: ASSPAGGVWGYT
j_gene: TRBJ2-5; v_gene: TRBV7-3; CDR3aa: ASSLSPGSETQY
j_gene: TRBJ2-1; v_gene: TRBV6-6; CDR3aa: ASKVTSNVNEQF
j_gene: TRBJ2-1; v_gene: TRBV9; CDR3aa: ASSTPEAGSYNEQF
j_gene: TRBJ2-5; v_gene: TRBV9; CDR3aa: ASSARLAGGQETQY
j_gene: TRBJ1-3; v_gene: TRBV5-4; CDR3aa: ASSLQGNTIY
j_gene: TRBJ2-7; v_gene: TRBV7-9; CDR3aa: ASSSTHREAYEQY
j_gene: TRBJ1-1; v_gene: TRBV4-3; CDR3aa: ASSQATGGTGWNTEAF
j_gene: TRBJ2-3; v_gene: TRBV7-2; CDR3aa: ASSTGISSTDTQY